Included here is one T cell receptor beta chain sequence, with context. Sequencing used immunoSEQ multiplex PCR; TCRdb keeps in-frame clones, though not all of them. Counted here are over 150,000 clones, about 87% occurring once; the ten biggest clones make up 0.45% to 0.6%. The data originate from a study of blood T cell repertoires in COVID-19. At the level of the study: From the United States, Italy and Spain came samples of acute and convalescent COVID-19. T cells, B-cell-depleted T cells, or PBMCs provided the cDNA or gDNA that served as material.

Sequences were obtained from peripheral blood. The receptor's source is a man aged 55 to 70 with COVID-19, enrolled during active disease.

CDR3 DNA sequence: TGTGCCAGCAGCTTTCAGGGGGGTAGCACAGATACGCAGTATTTT. It encodes CASSFQGGSTDTQYF. J is TRBJ2-3 and V is TRBV7-8; a possible D gene is TRBD1 (7 bases). Germline CDR1 reads SGHVS; CDR2 reads FQNEAQ. CDR3 size: 15 residues. V was shortened by 3 bases and J by 0 bases, with 10 bases between the two germline ends.